The 20 T cell receptor beta chains reported below all come from one sample, sequenced in a study of cytomegalovirus exposure and HLA in healthy donors. PCR used 60 Vbeta primers and 13 Jbeta primers. Data came from immunoSEQ multiplex PCR; TCRdb stores just in-frame clones and leaves some out. The sample holds about 160,000 clones, roughly 83% seen once. The sequenced material came from PBMCs. These receptors were obtained from a man aged 25 to 45 in good health and CMV-seronegative.

The genes are TRBV25-1 and TRBJ2-5; perhaps TRBD1 as D (5 bases). Germline V gene sequence: CDR1 MGHDK, CDR2 SYGVNS. This CDR3 comprises 14 residues. With 5 bases removed from V and 3 bases from J, the gap between germline ends came to 13 bases. The CDR3 loop is CASSNHETEETQYF. DNA for the CDR3: TGTGCCAGCAGTAACCACGAGACAGAAGAGACCCAGTACTTC.

V and J are TRBV6-5 and TRBJ1-5; D gene unclear. Looked up from germline, CDR1 is MNHEY and CDR2 is SVGAGI. The germline V and J ends were trimmed by 4 bases and 8 bases, with 15 bases remaining between them. This CDR3 has 14 amino acids. CDR3 loop: CASSSGRGNEPQHF. DNA of the CDR3: TGTGCCAGCAGTTCAGGACGGGGAAATGAGCCCCAGCATTTT.

The chain employs TRBV5-1 and TRBJ1-4; TRBD1 aligns across 9 bases. CDR1 SGHRS and CDR2 YFSETQ come from the germline V gene. Germline trimming cut 4 bases from V and 8 bases from J; bases unmatched to any gene: 9. The CDR3 contains 15 residues. The CDR3 nucleotides read TGCGCCAGCAGCCAGGGGACAGGGCCTGAAGAAAAACTGTTTTTT. Translated, it gives CASSQGTGPEEKLFF.

The rearrangement uses TRBV10-3 and TRBJ1-1, with 8 bases lining up with TRBD1. Per germline, CDR1 ENHRY and CDR2 SYGVKD. The CDR3 runs to 15 residues. V lost 3 bases to trimming and J lost 2 bases; unmatched junction nucleotides: 5. The CDR3 DNA sequence: TGTGCCATCAGTGAATTACAGGGGGGTAACACTGAAGCTTTCTTT. This encodes CAISELQGGNTEAFF.

The chain employs TRBV5-1 and TRBJ2-5; tentative D call: TRBD1 (5 bases). Per the germline V gene, CDR1 is SGHRS and CDR2 is YFSETQ. The CDR3 is 13 amino acids. Between the trimmed V and J ends, which lost 0 bases and 11 bases, there was a span of 14 bases. Here the CDR3 DNA reads TGCGCCAGCAGCTTGGCTCCACAGGACCGGCAGTACTTC. Translating gives CASSLAPQDRQYF.

The chain carries TRBV4-3 and TRBJ1-1; 10 bases agree with TRBD1. Germline trimming cut 5 bases from V and 1 base from J; bases unmatched to any gene: 1. The CDR3 runs 14 residues. The V gene's germline CDR1 is LGHNA and CDR2 YSLEER. The CDR3 sequence is CASSWDRGNTEAFF. The DNA of the CDR3 is TGCGCCAGCAGCTGGGACAGGGGGAACACTGAAGCTTTCTTT.

The chain carries TRBV19 and TRBJ1-2; D may be TRBD1 (6 bases). Germline V lookup: CDR1 LNHDA, CDR2 SQIVND (reference sequence). The CDR3 consists of 15 residues. V was cut by 1 base and J by 4 bases, with 13 bases left in between. The CDR3 is CASSIGGTSSYGYTF. DNA for the CDR3: TGTGCCAGTAGTATAGGGGGGACATCCAGCTATGGCTACACCTTC.

V gene TRBV7-2 combines with J gene TRBJ1-2; D gene uncertain. Trimming took off 4 bases at V and 8 bases at J, with 11 bases between the two ends. The CDR3 spans 12 residues. Germline V gene data show CDR1 as SGHTA and CDR2 as FQGNSA. The DNA of the CDR3 is TGTGCCAGCAGCTCCCCCACCTACGGCTACACCTTC. It codes for CASSSPTYGYTF.

The V and J genes are TRBV4-1 and TRBJ1-1, with a possible D match to TRBD1 (5 bases). The germline CDR1 and CDR2 sequences are MGHRA and YSYEKL. Trimming stripped 1 base from V and 2 bases from J, with 11 bases between. This CDR3 spans 15 amino acids. Here the CDR3 DNA reads TGCGCCAGCAGCCAAGTACTGGGGCTTAACACTGAAGCTTTCTTT. It translates to CASSQVLGLNTEAFF.

This clone has only one observation. The chain is built from TRBV6-5 and TRBJ1-2, with a weak D call TRBD1 (5 bases). Looked up from germline, CDR1 is MNHEY and CDR2 is SVGAGI. CDR3 length: 15 amino acids. Trimming left V 4 bases short and J 7 bases short, with 19 bases between. Written as DNA, the CDR3 is TGTGCCAGCAGTTTGGAGTGGGGCGGAGAAGGTGGCTACACCTTC. It codes for CASSLEWGGEGGYTF.

The chain combines TRBV18 with TRBJ1-1; D gene unclear. This CDR3 contains 14 residues. The germline CDR1 and CDR2 sequences are KGHSH and LQKENI. The V and J ends lost 2 bases and 3 bases respectively, with 10 bases between them. The chain's CDR3 is CASSPLLSDTEAFF. CDR3 DNA sequence: TGTGCCAGCTCACCATTGTTGTCGGACACTGAAGCTTTCTTT.

This chain links TRBV25-1 with TRBJ1-4; possibly TRBD1 for D (5 bases). V was shortened by 4 bases and J by 3 bases, with 9 bases between the two germline ends. CDR3 length: 14 amino acids. Germline V lookup: CDR1 MGHDK, CDR2 SYGVNS. CDR3 nucleotide sequence: TGTGCCAGCAGTGTGCTGGGGCCTAATGAAAAACTGTTTTTT. It codes for CASSVLGPNEKLFF.

J is TRBJ2-1 and V is TRBV5-1; 11 bases match TRBD2. Germline lookup yields CDR1 SGHRS and CDR2 YFSETQ. V lost 4 bases to trimming and J lost 0 bases; unmatched junction nucleotides: 9. The CDR3 sequence is 18 residues long. The CDR3 DNA is TGCGCCAGCAGCCTACTAGCGGGGGTGACGAGCTCCTACAATGAGCAGTTCTTC. Encoded protein: CASSLLAGVTSSYNEQFF.

The chain links TRBV4-3 to TRBJ2-3, with 11 bases aligning to TRBD2. J lost 3 bases, V lost 0 bases, and 20 bases had no gene match. This CDR3 has 22 amino acids. Germline-derived CDR1 and CDR2 are LGHNA and YSLEER. The CDR3 sequence: CASSQERLGVAGGPGVTDTQYF. The DNA of the CDR3 is TGCGCCAGCAGCCAAGAGAGGTTGGGGGTAGCGGGAGGGCCGGGGGTGACAGATACGCAGTATTTT.

The rearrangement uses TRBV4-2 and TRBJ1-1, with 7 bases that match TRBD1. J was trimmed by 0 bases and V by 3 bases; bases with no gene match: 4. The CDR3 spans 15 residues. From germline, CDR1 is LGHNA and CDR2 YNFKEQ. The CDR3 here is CASSQTDRLNTEAFF. DNA of the CDR3: TGTGCCAGCAGCCAGACGGACAGGTTGAACACTGAAGCTTTCTTT.

The rearrangement links TRBV5-1 to TRBJ1-2; the D gene is possibly TRBD1 (5 bases). The length of the CDR3 is 13 residues. Trimming stripped 4 bases from V and 2 bases from J, with 9 bases between. Looked up from germline, CDR1 is SGHRS and CDR2 is YFSETQ. CDR3 amino acids: CASSAGGNYGYTF. CDR3 sequence (DNA): TGCGCCAGCAGCGCGGGGGGAAACTATGGCTACACCTTC.

This clone appeared once. V and J are TRBV7-9 and TRBJ1-1; 8 bases agree with TRBD1. The J segment lost 4 bases and the V segment lost 5 bases, leaving 9 bases of the junction unmatched. The CDR3 extends over 15 amino acids. Germline CDR1 is SEHNR and CDR2 is FQNEAQ (reference sequence). CDR3 sequence: CASSPDTGGFTEAFF. The DNA for the CDR3 is TGTGCCAGCAGCCCAGATACAGGGGGGTTCACTGAAGCTTTCTTT. Combining the CDR3 with reference TRBV7-9 and TRBJ1-1 gives the whole variable domain DTGVSQNPRHKITKRGQNVTFRCDPISEHNRLYWYRQTLGQGPEFLTYFQNEAQLEKSRLLSDRFSAERPKGSFSTLEIQRTEQGDSAMYLCASSPDTGGFTEAFFGQGTRLTVV.

This clone occurred a few times. The chain uses TRBV7-9 and TRBJ2-6, with 7 bases lining up with TRBD1. This CDR3 spans 18 amino acids. The ends lost 5 bases at V and 0 bases at J; junction bases unmatched: 10. The V gene's germline CDR1 is SEHNR and CDR2 FQNEAQ (reference sequence). The CDR3 loop is CASSPPRGSSSGANVLTF. CDR3 nucleotides: TGTGCCAGCAGCCCCCCCAGGGGGTCAAGCTCTGGGGCCAACGTCCTGACTTTC. Supplemented by reference TRBV7-9 and TRBJ2-6, the full variable domain reads DTGVSQNPRHKITKRGQNVTFRCDPISEHNRLYWYRQTLGQGPEFLTYFQNEAQLEKSRLLSDRFSAERPKGSFSTLEIQRTEQGDSAMYLCASSPPRGSSSGANVLTFGAGSRLTVL.

The gene calls are TRBV30 and TRBJ2-4; D possibly corresponds to TRBD2 (7 bases). Deletions cut 2 bases from V and 8 bases from J, with 19 bases between. CDR3 size: 15 residues. Germline V gives CDR1 GTSNPN, CDR2 SVGIG (reference sequence). The DNA for the CDR3 is TGTGCCTGGAGTATAGGGAGGGGGATGCAGGACATTCAGTACTTC. As protein: CAWSIGRGMQDIQYF.

V gene TRBV11-2 combines with J gene TRBJ2-5; D possibly corresponds to TRBD1 (6 bases). Germline V CDR1 and CDR2: SGHAT, FQNNGV. The CDR3 has 14 amino acids. The V gene lost 1 base and the J gene lost 7 bases, with 13 bases spanning the gap. The CDR3 spells CASSLGQGYGTQYF. CDR3 bases: TGTGCCAGCAGCTTAGGGCAGGGGTATGGGACCCAGTACTTC.